The 27 T cell receptor beta chains presented below share a single source sample, sequenced in a study of blood T cell repertoires in COVID-19. The method was immunoSEQ multiplex PCR; TCRdb's version includes in-frame clones alone and lacks a portion of them. The sample lists nearly 200,000 clones; 70% to 90% were seen once. The sample taken for sequencing was peripheral blood. The receptors were sampled from a woman between 65 and 79 years old with active or convalescent COVID-19.

This chain connects TRBV5-1 to TRBJ1-1; 9 bases match TRBD1. V shed 2 bases, J shed 5 bases, and the junction held 10 bases outside the gene matches. The CDR3 length is 16 residues. Looked up from germline, CDR1 is SGHRS and CDR2 is YFSETQ. CDR3 DNA sequence: TGCGCCAGCAGCTTACCCACCGGGACAGGGTTAACTGAAGCTTTCTTT. This encodes CASSLPTGTGLTEAFF.

The chain is built from TRBV18 and TRBJ1-4, with TRBD1 matching over 9 bases. The CDR3 sequence is 15 residues long. The junction had 8 bases not matched to a gene; V was cut back by 4 bases and J by 8 bases. CDR1 KGHSH and CDR2 LQKENI come from the germline V gene. The CDR3: CASSLPGQGYEKLFF. As DNA, the CDR3 is TGTGCCAGCTCACTTCCGGGACAGGGCTACGAAAAACTGTTTTTT.

The chain couples TRBV28 to TRBJ1-2; TRBD1 aligns across 10 bases. V dropped 2 bases and J dropped 2; count of bases not matched to a gene: 5. In germline, CDR1 is MDHEN, CDR2 SYDVKM. The CDR3 spans 16 residues. CDR3 amino acids: CASSLRGGQGNYGYTF. Written as DNA, the CDR3 is TGTGCCAGCAGTTTAAGGGGGGGACAGGGGAACTATGGCTACACCTTC.

CDR3 nucleotides: TGTGCCAGCAGCTTGGAAAAGGGGTCTGGAAACACCATATATTTT. This sequence encodes CASSLEKGSGNTIYF. This sequence joins TRBV2 and TRBJ1-3; possibly TRBD1 for D (5 bases). The CDR3 is 15 residues long. The V end lost 6 bases, the J end lost 1 base, and 13 bases lay between the germline ends. Germline V gives CDR1 SNHLY, CDR2 FYNNEI.

This rearrangement joins TRBV6-5 to TRBJ2-2; no clear D. V was trimmed by 9 bases and J by 3 bases, leaving 11 bases between them. CDR1 is MNHEY, CDR2 SVGAGI, per germline. The CDR3 consists of 13 residues. CDR3 DNA: TGTGCCAGTAGACGTCGGGACACCGGGGAGCTGTTTTTT. Protein product: CASRRRDTGELFF.

The chain employs TRBV27 and TRBJ2-7; D unresolved. From germline, CDR1 is MNHEY and CDR2 SMNVEV (reference sequence). Trimming cost V 2 bases and J 1 base, with 9 bases left between them. The CDR3 covers 14 residues. The CDR3 region has the DNA TGTGCCAGCAGTTTAAAATGGCGGTCCTACGAGCAGTACTTC. This sequence encodes CASSLKWRSYEQYF.

The chain employs TRBV5-1 and TRBJ1-6; TRBD1 might be the D (5 bases). Germline loops: CDR1 SGHRS, CDR2 YFSETQ. Trimming removed 4 bases from V and 8 bases from J, with 19 bases in between. This CDR3 is built from 16 residues. The CDR3 is CASSPEGISVYSPLHF. The CDR3 DNA reads TGCGCCAGCAGCCCGGAGGGGATCTCGGTATATTCACCCCTCCACTTT.

This clone showed up many times. This rearrangement joins TRBV5-1 to TRBJ2-7; 9 bases match TRBD1. The CDR3 extends over 16 amino acids. Germline V lookup: CDR1 SGHRS, CDR2 YFSETQ. Trimming removed 0 bases from V and 5 bases from J; junction bases left unmatched: 9. CDR3 region: CASSLGGGTGPHEQYF. CDR3 in DNA: TGCGCCAGCAGCTTGGGGGGCGGGACAGGGCCCCACGAGCAGTACTTC.

Here the CDR3 reads CATSDNGLRRSYNEQFF. Written as DNA, the CDR3 is TGTGCCACCAGTGACAATGGACTAAGAAGGTCCTACAATGAGCAGTTCTTC. The J gene is TRBJ2-1, the V gene TRBV24-1, with D maybe TRBD2 (6 bases). V was trimmed by 4 bases and J by 1 base, leaving 16 bases between them. Germline V lookup: CDR1 KGHDR, CDR2 SFDVKD. This CDR3 region has 17 residues.

The chain links TRBV2 to TRBJ2-7; 7 positions agree with TRBD1. Germline values: CDR1 SNHLY, CDR2 FYNNEI. This CDR3 is 14 amino acids long. Trimming removed 8 bases from V and 2 bases from J; junction bases left unmatched: 9. In DNA form, the CDR3 reads TGTGCCAGCTACTGGCCGGGACAGACCTACGAGCAGTACTTC. Its translation is CASYWPGQTYEQYF.

The chain couples TRBV7-3 to TRBJ2-5; D might be TRBD1 (6 bases). The CDR3 runs 14 residues. V lost 1 base, J lost 7 bases, and 13 bases lay in between. Germline CDR1 reads SGHTA; CDR2 reads FQGTGA. CDR3 coding DNA: TGTGCCAGCAGCTTAAAGGCAGGGGCGGTGACCCAGTACTTC. Its translation is CASSLKAGAVTQYF.

The chain is built from TRBV5-1 and TRBJ2-1; 7 positions match TRBD1. The CDR3 is made up of 13 amino acids. The trim removed 4 bases at V and 10 bases at J, leaving 8 bases unmatched. The germline gives CDR1 SGHRS, CDR2 YFSETQ. For the CDR3, the DNA is TGCGCCAGCAGCCTTGACAGGGTCGGAGAGCAGTTCTTC. This codes for CASSLDRVGEQFF. Combining the CDR3 with reference TRBV5-1 and TRBJ2-1 gives the whole variable domain KAGVTQTPRYLIKTRGQQVTLSCSPISGHRSVSWYQQTPGQGLQFLFEYFSETQRNKGNFPGRFSGRQFSNSRSEMNVSTLELGDSALYLCASSLDRVGEQFFGPGTRLTVL.

This clone was seen a few times. The CDR3 DNA is TGCGCCAGCAGCCAAGCCGAGAGGGTCGACTCACGCTGGGATGGCTACACCTTC. This codes for CASSQAERVDSRWDGYTF. The chain uses TRBV4-1 and TRBJ1-2; D call uncertain. Per germline, CDR1 MGHRA and CDR2 YSYEKL. V was cut by 1 base and J by 6 bases, with 24 bases left in between. The CDR3 is 18 amino acids.

The rearrangement uses TRBV11-2 and TRBJ1-3; D is unresolved. Germline assignment: CDR1 SGHAT and CDR2 FQNNGV. There are 16 residues in the CDR3. The V gene lost 5 bases and the J gene lost 0 bases, with 14 bases spanning the gap. CDR3 sequence: CASSPLGRTSGNTIYF. DNA of the CDR3: TGTGCCAGCAGCCCCTTGGGGAGAACCTCTGGAAACACCATATATTTT.

The rearrangement joins TRBV5-4 to TRBJ2-2; 12 bases fit TRBD2. V gave up 4 bases and J gave up 4 bases; unmatched junction bases: 5. The length of the CDR3 is 16 residues. Looked up from germline, CDR1 is SGHNT and CDR2 is YYREEE (reference sequence). In DNA, the CDR3 is TGTGCCAGCAGCATTGGACTAGCGGGAATCACCGGGGAGCTGTTTTTT. Translation gives CASSIGLAGITGELFF.

The chain carries TRBV6-5 and TRBJ2-1; TRBD1 matches 8 bases. Losses at the gene ends were 8 bases for V and 2 bases for J; bases not matched to a gene: 2. The germline CDR1 and CDR2 sequences are MNHEY and SVGAGI. This CDR3 is 13 amino acids long. This CDR3 reads CASDRGAYNEQFF. The CDR3, as DNA: TGTGCCAGCGACAGGGGCGCCTACAATGAGCAGTTCTTC.

V gene TRBV30 combines with J gene TRBJ2-1, with D possibly being TRBD1 (6 bases). The CDR3 is 12 amino acids. Per germline, CDR1 GTSNPN and CDR2 SVGIG (reference sequence). V was pared by 0 bases and J by 9 bases, with 9 bases between. The CDR3 DNA reads TGTGCCTGGAGTGTTTCAGGGGTTGAGCAGTTCTTC. Encoded protein: CAWSVSGVEQFF.

The chain uses TRBV5-6 and TRBJ2-1, with TRBD2 matching over 9 bases. Germline lookup yields CDR1 SGHDT and CDR2 YYEEEE. The J segment lost 7 bases and the V segment lost 5 bases, leaving 13 bases of the junction unmatched. The CDR3 runs to 16 residues. In nucleotides, the CDR3 is TGTGCCAGCAGACTCATCGGGACTAGCAGCCGTAATGAGCAGTTCTTC. It yields the protein CASRLIGTSSRNEQFF.

The rearrangement uses TRBV16 and TRBJ1-5; 9 nucleotides align to TRBD1. Germline assignment: CDR1 KGHSY and CDR2 FQNENV. CDR3 length: 14 residues. After removal of 4 bases from V and 4 bases from J, the junction contained 2 bases not matched to a gene. The CDR3 DNA reads TGTGCCAGCAGCCCGGGACAGGGTAATCAGCCCCAGCATTTT. This gives the protein CASSPGQGNQPQHF.

This clone has more than one count but fewer than ten. The chain is built from TRBV27 and TRBJ1-4; 10 bases are a match to TRBD1. The germline gives CDR1 MNHEY, CDR2 SMNVEV (reference sequence). The V gene end was trimmed by 6 bases and the J gene end by 12 bases; junction bases not matched to a gene: 10. This CDR3 is built from 14 residues. The DNA of the CDR3 is TGTGCCAGCAGGCTCCGACAGGGGGCTGTGGAACTGTTTTTT. It is translated as CASRLRQGAVELFF.

This clone has a count of ten or more. The gene calls are TRBV18 and TRBJ2-5; 8 positions match TRBD1. Unmatched junction bases numbered 6, after V lost 3 bases and J lost 3 bases. Germline V lookup: CDR1 KGHSH, CDR2 LQKENI. The CDR3 is 15 residues long. The CDR3 loop reads CASSPQGAREETQYF. CDR3 nucleotides: TGTGCCAGCTCACCTCAGGGGGCGAGGGAAGAGACCCAGTACTTC.

This chain connects TRBV6-2 or TRBV6-3 to TRBJ2-5, with 11 bases matching TRBD2. Trimming took 4 bases from V and 1 from J; bases not matched to a gene: 2. The CDR3 is made up of 15 amino acids. Germline values: CDR1 MNHEY, CDR2 SVGEGT. The CDR3: CASSSSGRSQETQYF. The CDR3, as DNA: TGTGCCAGCAGTTCTAGCGGGAGGTCCCAAGAGACCCAGTACTTC.

This clone was observed a few times. The chain couples TRBV5-1 to TRBJ2-3, with 7 bases matching TRBD2. Germline CDR1 SGHRS, CDR2 YFSETQ. The ends lost 5 bases at V and 3 bases at J; junction bases unmatched: 9. The CDR3 runs to 15 residues. In DNA form, the CDR3 reads TGCGCCAGCAGATCGGCGGGAGATCGAACAGATACGCAGTATTTT. Encoded protein: CASRSAGDRTDTQYF.

This rearrangement joins TRBV27 to TRBJ2-5, with D possibly matching TRBD2 (6 bases). In germline, CDR1 is MNHEY, CDR2 SMNVEV (reference sequence). The V gene lost 11 bases and the J gene lost 0 bases, with 19 bases spanning the gap. The CDR3 is made up of 15 amino acids. Written as DNA, the CDR3 is TGTGCCTCTCAGAGGTGGGACTTGTACCAAGAGACCCAGTACTTC. It codes for CASQRWDLYQETQYF.

The V gene is TRBV3-1 (or the pseudogene TRBV3-2), the J gene TRBJ1-5, with 8 bases fitting TRBD1. The V and J ends lost 1 base and 7 bases, in that order; junction bases with no gene match: 6. The CDR3 covers 15 residues. The germline V gene has CDR1 LGHDT and CDR2 YNNKEL (reference sequence). CDR3 residues: CASSQGTRGHQPQHF. The CDR3 region has the DNA TGTGCCAGCAGCCAAGGGACCAGGGGGCACCAGCCCCAGCATTTT.

The chain has TRBV12-3 or TRBV12-4 and TRBJ1-3, with D unclear. V was cut by 5 bases and J by 0 bases, with 5 bases left in between. The CDR3 covers 13 residues. In DNA form, the CDR3 reads TGTGCCAGCAGTCACTACTCTGGAAACACCATATATTTT. This sequence encodes CASSHYSGNTIYF.

The chain employs TRBV7-9 and TRBJ2-2, with TRBD2 matching 9 bases. The V segment lost 5 bases and the J segment 6 bases; nucleotides outside the gene matches: 7. CDR3 length equals 15 residues. CDR1 is SEHNR and CDR2 is FQNEAQ in the germline V gene (reference sequence). The CDR3 region has the DNA TGTGCCAGCAGCCGTAGCGGGACTAGCCCCGGGGAGCTGTTTTTT. Amino acid sequence: CASSRSGTSPGELFF.